In its sample, the clone carrying this TCR beta chain was seen many times. These data are taken from a study of T-cell reconstitution after alpha-beta-depleted transplantation in children. The TCRbeta library was prepared with unique molecular identifiers. Each CDR3 protein gets one entry after TCRdb re-called the PCR reads with MiXCR. The sample yields approximately 400,000 distinct CDR3 sequences, 11% seen once. In germline, CDR1 is LNHNV, CDR2 YYDKDF (reference sequence). V shed 5 bases and J 5 bases; nucleotides not matched to a gene: 10. This CDR3 spans 16 amino acids. Sequences were derived from PBMCs from the stem cell graft donor, sampled from the stem cell graft. The rearrangement joins TRBV15 to TRBJ2-3; the match to TRBD2 covers 10 bases. The TCR sequence derives from a human donor who donated a stem cell graft to a child with acute myeloid leukemia. The CDR3 region has the DNA TGTGCCACCAGCGGCAGACCGGGACTAGCGATAGATACGCAGTATTTT. Translating it yields CATSGRPGLAIDTQYF.